A selection of T cell receptor beta chains follows, all from one sample in a study of beta chain features in type 1 diabetes. Some clones are missing from TCRdb's copy, which holds only in-frame ones; the method was immunoSEQ multiplex PCR. The table shows over 600,000 clones, with around 12% occurring only once. Material for sequencing was naive CD4+ T cells from blood. These receptors were collected from a man aged 25-40 years with type 1 diabetes. Both conserved end residues are part of each CDR3. A D gene is named only where the DNA matches it firmly. Rows may omit the clone size; those that give it use once, few, many or a size class.

>TRBV25-1|NA|TRBJ2-7|few
CASSPRQAYSYEQYF
TGTGCCAGCAGTCCGCGACAGGCCTACTCCTACGAGCAGTACTTC
>TRBV9|NA|TRBJ2-4|NA
CASSVRGADIQYF
TGTGCCAGCAGCGTAAGGGGGGCGGACATTCAGTACTTC
>TRBV30|NA|TRBJ2-1|few
CAWSRGGGSYNEQFF
TGTGCCTGGAGCCGTGGTGGGGGTTCCTACAATGAGCAGTTCTTC
>TRBV10-3|NA|TRBJ2-1|few
CAISESSDSYNEQFF
TGTGCCATCAGTGAGTCCTCCGACAGCTACAATGAGCAGTTCTTC
>TRBV5-4|NA|TRBJ2-6|NA
CATSGNTIGANVLTF
TGTGCCACCAGCGGAAACACTATAGGGGCCAACGTCCTGACTTTC
>TRBV19|NA|TRBJ1-2|NA
CASSISRLSKANYGYTF
TGTGCCAGTAGTATTTCCAGGTTGAGTAAAGCCAACTATGGCTACACCTTC
>TRBV6-5|NA|TRBJ2-7|once
CASSYSLTYEQYF
TGTGCCAGCAGTTACTCCCTAACCTACGAGCAGTACTTC
>TRBV4-3|NA|TRBJ2-1|once
CASSPDGNSYNEQFF
TGCGCCAGCAGCCCCGACGGGAACTCCTACAATGAGCAGTTCTTC
>TRBV5-4|TRBD2|TRBJ2-3|NA
CASIPGGGRTDTQYF
TGTGCCAGCATCCCGGGAGGTGGGCGCACAGATACGCAGTATTTT
>TRBV5-1|TRBD2|TRBJ2-5|NA
CASSLGIAGETQYF
TGCGCCAGCAGCCTTGGAATAGCGGGGGAGACCCAGTACTTC
>TRBV28|TRBD2|TRBJ2-5|few
CASSLRLAGGPQETQYF
TGTGCCAGCAGTTTAAGGCTAGCGGGGGGGCCCCAAGAGACCCAGTACTTC
>TRBV11-3|NA|TRBJ1-1|few
CASSTRQEYAEAFF
TGTGCCAGCAGCACCCGACAGGAATACGCTGAAGCTTTCTTT
>TRBV5-1|NA|TRBJ1-5|few
CASSLWGQSNQPQHF
TGCGCCAGCAGCTTGTGGGGACAAAGTAATCAGCCCCAGCATTTT
>TRBV18|TRBD1|TRBJ1-3|few
CASSPQGANGNTIYF
TGTGCCAGCTCACCACAGGGGGCAAACGGAAACACCATATATTTT
>TRBV2|TRBD2|TRBJ2-3|NA
CASSEQLAGHPSTDTQYF
TGTGCCAGCAGTGAACAACTAGCGGGTCACCCTAGCACAGATACGCAGTATTTT
>TRBV7-9|NA|TRBJ2-1|few
CASNVENEQFF
TGTGCCAGCAACGTTGAGAATGAGCAGTTCTTC
>TRBV9|NA|TRBJ1-1|few
CASSVGGQVETEAFF
TGTGCCAGCAGCGTAGGCGGTCAGGTGGAGACTGAAGCTTTCTTT
>TRBV6-5|NA|TRBJ1-5|few
CASSLGGPNQPQHF
TGTGCCAGCAGTTTAGGCGGGCCTAATCAGCCCCAGCATTTT
>TRBV18|NA|TRBJ2-5|few
CASSPNQETQYF
TGTGCCAGCTCACCAAACCAAGAGACCCAGTACTTC
>TRBV19|TRBD1|TRBJ1-1|few
CASSVTGVNTEAFF
TGTGCCAGTAGTGTGACAGGGGTGAACACTGAAGCTTTCTTT
>TRBV29-1|NA|TRBJ2-6|few
CSVTTSGANVLTF
TGCAGCGTTACCACCTCTGGGGCCAACGTCCTGACTTTC